This entry lists 8 T cell receptor beta chains sequenced from one sample in a study of T cell responses to AZD1222 COVID-19 vaccine. TCRdb's table, derived via immunoSEQ multiplex PCR, lists solely in-frame clones and lacks some. The sample gives 210,000 or so clones, 94% of which show up once; around 1.7% is in the top ten. The specimen was peripheral blood, collected 28 days after the second dose of the MenACWY control vaccine. These receptors all stem from an adult who received the MenACWY meningococcal vaccine as a control.

The genes are TRBV6-5 and TRBJ2-3, with 7 bases fitting TRBD2. The CDR3 is 15 amino acids. Germline-derived CDR1 and CDR2 are MNHEY and SVGAGI. The ends lost 2 bases at V and 5 bases at J; junction bases unmatched: 7. CDR3 bases: TGTGCCAGCAGTTACGTCCCCGGGGGGATAGATACGCAGTATTTT. Its protein product is CASSYVPGGIDTQYF.

The chain links TRBV6-5 to TRBJ2-2; a possible D gene is TRBD2 (6 bases). V shed 7 bases and J shed 0 bases, with 12 bases lying between them. This CDR3 has 15 residues. Germline V gene sequence: CDR1 MNHEY, CDR2 SVGAGI. The CDR3 here is CASIPGLANTGELFF. In DNA, the CDR3 is TGTGCCAGCATCCCGGGACTCGCGAACACCGGGGAGCTGTTTTTT.

The genes are TRBV25-1 and TRBJ1-2; D is perhaps TRBD1 (6 bases). The CDR3 length is 14 residues. Germline loops: CDR1 MGHDK, CDR2 SYGVNS. The V end lost 1 base, the J end lost 8 bases, and 14 bases lay between the germline ends. CDR3 loop: CASSESQGLRGYTF. Here the CDR3 DNA reads TGTGCCAGCAGTGAATCTCAGGGGCTAAGGGGCTACACCTTC.

The CDR3 protein is CASSRGTGGDEKLFF. In DNA form, the CDR3 reads TGTGCCAGCAGCCGCGGGACAGGGGGGGATGAAAAACTGTTTTTT. The chain recombines TRBV3-1 (or the pseudogene TRBV3-2) with TRBJ1-4; the match to TRBD1 covers 11 bases. Per the germline V gene, CDR1 is LGHDT and CDR2 is YNNKEL (reference sequence). The CDR3 length is 15 residues. V shed 4 bases, J shed 6 bases, and the junction held 4 bases outside the gene matches.

The chain combines TRBV28 with TRBJ1-5; no definite D call. Germline values: CDR1 MDHEN, CDR2 SYDVKM. V was trimmed by 5 bases and J by 5 bases, leaving 13 bases between them. The CDR3 length is 14 residues. CDR3 in DNA: TGTGCCAGCAGTCCCTCGGGAGGGTATCAGCCCCAGCATTTT. As protein: CASSPSGGYQPQHF.

The chain joins TRBV5-4 to TRBJ2-1; TRBD2 matches 8 bases. V shed 4 bases, J shed 5 bases, and the junction held 11 bases outside the gene matches. This CDR3 contains 16 residues. Germline V gene lookup returns CDR1 SGHNT and CDR2 YYREEE (reference sequence). The CDR3 DNA reads as TGTGCCAGCAGCCCTTGGAAAGCGGGGGAGAACAATGAGCAGTTCTTC. Translation: CASSPWKAGENNEQFF.

V usage is TRBV29-1 and J usage is TRBJ1-5; TRBD1 might be the D (6 bases). Germline CDR1 is SQVTM and CDR2 is ANQGSEA. The CDR3 is 13 residues long. Trimming shortened V by 5 bases and J by 3 bases, and 11 bases separated the two germline ends. The CDR3 DNA reads TGCAGCGTTTCCACAGGGCCCAATCAGCCCCAGCATTTT. Protein: CSVSTGPNQPQHF.

The chain is built from TRBV7-2 and TRBJ1-2; D unclear. CDR1 and CDR2 (germline): SGHTA, FQGNSA. V gave up 5 bases and J gave up 4 bases, with 11 bases separating them. The CDR3 totals 13 residues. CDR3 DNA sequence: TGTGCCAGCAGCGCCCCGGGGAGCTATGGCTACACCTTC. This codes for CASSAPGSYGYTF.